The rows below give T cell receptor beta chains drawn from one sample of a study of a mutant IDH1 vaccine in newly diagnosed glioma. Using immunoSEQ multiplex PCR, the repertoire was profiled, and TCRdb retains in-frame clones only, with some absent. The sample records 30,000 or so clones, more than 65% being singletons. The sequences come from PBMCs, collected from a glioma patient treated with radiotherapy, temozolomide or both. These receptors were obtained from a man younger than 40 with glioma. Both conserved end residues are part of each CDR3. The D gene is left open where the match is weak. Clone size, where shown, is once, few, many, or a class for clones that have expanded.

d_gene	v_gene	abundance	j_gene	CDR3nt	CDR3aa
-	TRBV21-1	once	TRBJ2-7	TGTGCCAGCAGCCCCCGCGACTTAGCGGGATGGTACGAGCAGTACTTC	CASSPRDLAGWYEQYF
-	TRBV27	-	TRBJ2-7	TGTGCCAGCAGTTTTTCGCCGGGGGGCCGCGGCGAGCAGTACTTC	CASSFSPGGRGEQYF
-	TRBV4-1	-	TRBJ1-5	TGCGCCAGCAGCCGGGAGGATTATAGCAATCAGCCCCAGCATTTT	CASSREDYSNQPQHF
-	TRBV30	-	TRBJ2-2	TGTGCCTGGAGTCCCCTCACAGGGTGGATCGGGGAGCTGTTTTTT	CAWSPLTGWIGELFF
TRBD1	TRBV29-1	-	TRBJ2-3	TGCAGCGTTGAAAGGACAGGGGGTCTAGATACGCAGTATTTT	CSVERTGGLDTQYF
-	TRBV29-1	-	TRBJ2-5	TGCAGCGTTGACATGGGCCAGGGAATGGAGACCCAGTACTTC	CSVDMGQGMETQYF
-	TRBV19	-	TRBJ1-2	TGTGCCAGTAGTGTCGGTCCAAACTATGGCTACACCTTC	CASSVGPNYGYTF
-	TRBV7-3	once	TRBJ1-1	TGTGCCAGCAGCTTAACGATGGGACCAGTTGGTGCTTTCTTT	CASSLTMGPVGAFF
-	TRBV6-1	-	TRBJ2-3	TGTGCCAGCAGCACCTACCAGTCGGTCGGGGGTACGCAGTATTTT	CASSTYQSVGGTQYF
-	TRBV7-2	-	TRBJ2-1	TGTGCCAGCAGCCCTATCGGGAGCGGAGCCTACAATGAGCAGTTCTTC	CASSPIGSGAYNEQFF
TRBD1	TRBV29-1	-	TRBJ2-5	TGCAGCGTTACCACAGGGGGCGGGGAGACCCAGTACTTC	CSVTTGGGETQYF
-	TRBV1	medium-sized	TRBJ2-5	TGCACCAGCAGCCACCCGGGGGGGCCGGAAGAGACCCAGTACTTC	CTSSHPGGPEETQYF
-	TRBV4-1	medium-sized	TRBJ2-5	TGCGCCAGCAGCCAGAATGGACGGAGCCAAGAGACCCAGTACTTC	CASSQNGRSQETQYF
-	TRBV4-3	-	TRBJ2-2	TGCGCCAGCAGCCAAGAATTGATGGGGGGGAACACCGGGGAGCTGTTTTTT	CASSQELMGGNTGELFF
-	TRBV6-5	-	TRBJ2-3	TGTGCCAGCAGCCCCCGGGACGGATCCACAGATACGCAGTATTTT	CASSPRDGSTDTQYF
TRBD1	TRBV4-1	-	TRBJ2-2	TGCGCCAGCAGACATAACAGGGGTGCCAACACCGGGGAGCTGTTTTTT	CASRHNRGANTGELFF
TRBD2	TRBV7-6	-	TRBJ2-7	TGTGCCAGCAGCGCGGGACTAGCGGCGACCTACGAGCAGTACTTC	CASSAGLAATYEQYF
-	TRBV30	-	TRBJ2-1	TGTGCCTGGAGTGGGCGGCAGGGTAATGAGCAGTTCTTC	CAWSGRQGNEQFF
-	TRBV14	-	TRBJ2-7	TGTGCCAGCAGCCGGGGCGGACTAACCTACGAGCAGTACTTC	CASSRGGLTYEQYF
-	TRBV5-1	-	TRBJ2-7	TGCGCCAGCAGCCCCCGGGACGGGGCCGAGCAGTACTTC	CASSPRDGAEQYF
TRBD2	TRBV2	-	TRBJ2-1	TGTGCCAGCCGCCGAGCGGGGGGGCTGGATGAGCAGTTCTTC	CASRRAGGLDEQFF
-	TRBV5-6	-	TRBJ2-7	TGTGCCAGCAGCTTGGTGGGTAAATCGCCAGCAAGCGACGAGCAGTACTTC	CASSLVGKSPASDEQYF
-	TRBV11-3	-	TRBJ2-1	TGTGCCAGCAGCTCCGACGGTAATGAGCAGTTCTTC	CASSSDGNEQFF
TRBD2	TRBV6-1	once	TRBJ2-1	TGTGCCAGCAGTGTACTAGCGGGGGGGCAAGATGAGCAGTTCTTC	CASSVLAGGQDEQFF
TRBD2	TRBV2	medium-sized	TRBJ2-2	TGTGCCTCCGGGACTAGCGTCGGGGAGCTGTTTTTT	CASGTSVGELFF
-	TRBV30	-	TRBJ2-7	TGTGCCTGGAGTGGTTACACAGAGAACTACGAGCAGTACTTC	CAWSGYTENYEQYF
TRBD1	TRBV2	-	TRBJ1-2	TGTGCCAGCAATCGTCACCCAGGGGGCTATGGCTACACCTTC	CASNRHPGGYGYTF
-	TRBV7-9	-	TRBJ1-1	TGTGCCAGCAGCTTAGCGATGGGGGACTCGAACACTGAAGCTTTCTTT	CASSLAMGDSNTEAFF
-	TRBV5-1	-	TRBJ1-1	TGCGCCAGCAGCTTGGCCGGTTCCGGGAACACTGAAGCTTTCTTT	CASSLAGSGNTEAFF
-	TRBV20-1	-	TRBJ2-5	TGCAGTGCTCCCATCGGGGAGACCCAGTACTTC	CSAPIGETQYF
-	TRBV7-9	once	TRBJ2-7	TGTGCCAGCAGCTTAGGCACAGCTAACTACGAGCAGTACTTC	CASSLGTANYEQYF
TRBD1	TRBV14	-	TRBJ2-1	TGTGCCAGCAGCCCGTGGGGACAGGGGGCTTTCAATGAGCAGTTCTTC	CASSPWGQGAFNEQFF
-	TRBV2	-	TRBJ2-7	TGTGCCAGCTTGCAGTCCGGGGACGGACAGACCGATTCCTACGAGCAGTACTTC	CASLQSGDGQTDSYEQYF
-	TRBV19	-	TRBJ2-1	TGTGCCAGTAGTATGCGTCAGGGGGGATTGGATGAGCAGTTCTTC	CASSMRQGGLDEQFF
TRBD2	TRBV5-4	-	TRBJ2-3	TGTGCCAGCAGCAGGTTCGCGGGGGGGCTCCGTGATTACACAGATACGCAGTATTTT	CASSRFAGGLRDYTDTQYF
-	TRBV12-1	-	TRBJ2-5	TGTGCCAGCAGGGGACTAGCGGATCAAGAGACCCAGTACTTC	CASRGLADQETQYF
TRBD1	TRBV6-1	-	TRBJ1-5	TGTGCCAGCTCCCTGCGGCAGGGGGCTCAGCCCCAGCATTTT	CASSLRQGAQPQHF
TRBD1	TRBV6-4	-	TRBJ2-3	TGTGCCAGCCCCCCTCCGGGGACAGGGGCCCCAGATACGCAGTATTTT	CASPPPGTGAPDTQYF
-	TRBV27	-	TRBJ1-6	TGTGCCAGCAGTCCACCGAGGGCGGGAGATTCACCCCTCCACTTT	CASSPPRAGDSPLHF
-	TRBV4-1	-	TRBJ1-4	TGCGCCAGCAGCCAAGAGGGGGTAGGGCATAATGAAAAACTGTTTTTT	CASSQEGVGHNEKLFF
TRBD2	TRBV29-1	-	TRBJ2-1	TGCAGCGTCGCCGGGACTACCGCCTACAATGAGCAGTTCTTC	CSVAGTTAYNEQFF
-	TRBV5-1	-	TRBJ2-2	TGCGCCAGCAGCTTGGTATCAGGGTCAGGCACCGGGGAGCTGTTTTTT	CASSLVSGSGTGELFF
TRBD1	TRBV13	-	TRBJ2-7	TGTGCCAGCCGAGAGACAGGGGCGCAAACCTACGAGCAGTACTTC	CASRETGAQTYEQYF
-	TRBV30	-	TRBJ2-2	TGTGCCTGGCGCTGGTTCGGCACCGGGGAGCTGTTTTTT	CAWRWFGTGELFF
-	TRBV29-1	-	TRBJ2-3	TGCAGCGTTGAAGCAAACACAGATACGCAGTATTTT	CSVEANTDTQYF
-	TRBV6-6	-	TRBJ1-5	TGTGCCAGCAGTTACTCGAACAGGCCAAGCAATCAGCCCCAGCATTTT	CASSYSNRPSNQPQHF
TRBD1	TRBV7-9	-	TRBJ1-2	TGTGCCAGCAGCCACGGGACAGGGAATGGCTACACCTTC	CASSHGTGNGYTF